These 31 T cell receptor beta chains came from one sample sequenced in a study of cytomegalovirus exposure and HLA in healthy donors. The study ran its PCR with 60 Vbeta and 13 Jbeta primers. TCRdb's copy holds only in-frame clones and misses some; the assay was immunoSEQ multiplex PCR. The sample has under 200,000 clones; around 78% are singletons. Sequenced sample: PBMCs. These receptors originate from a woman aged 30 to 39 in good health and CMV-seropositive.

V usage is TRBV2 and J usage is TRBJ1-5, with TRBD1 identical over 9 bases. Germline lookup yields CDR1 SNHLY and CDR2 FYNNEI. J lost 6 bases, V lost 9 bases, and 6 bases had no gene match. This CDR3 is built from 13 residues. CDR3 sequence: CASLQGASQPQHF. In nucleotides, the CDR3 is TGTGCCAGTTTACAGGGGGCTAGTCAGCCCCAGCATTTT.

V gene TRBV5-6 combines with J gene TRBJ1-1; 8 nucleotides agree with TRBD1. Germline values: CDR1 SGHDT, CDR2 YYEEEE. The V gene end was trimmed by 4 bases and the J gene end by 5 bases; junction bases not matched to a gene: 10. This CDR3 has 15 amino acids. This CDR3 is CASSESGTGETEAFF. CDR3 coding DNA: TGTGCCAGCAGCGAGTCCGGGACAGGAGAAACTGAAGCTTTCTTT.

The chain combines TRBV19 with TRBJ2-3, with a tentative D call TRBD2 (5 bases). The germline V gene encodes CDR1 LNHDA and CDR2 SQIVND (reference sequence). Between the trimmed V and J ends, which lost 7 bases and 4 bases, there was a span of 15 bases. CDR3 length: 14 amino acids. CDR3: CASTPTRIADTQYF. CDR3 nucleotides: TGTGCCAGTACCCCTACTAGAATTGCAGATACGCAGTATTTT.

This clone occurred once. This sequence joins TRBV7-9 and TRBJ1-2; 7 bases are shared with TRBD1. Per germline, CDR1 SEHNR and CDR2 FQNEAQ (reference sequence). Trimming removed 6 bases from V and 5 bases from J; junction bases left unmatched: 3. This CDR3 spans 12 amino acids. As DNA, the CDR3 is TGTGCCAGCAGTTCACAGGGGTATGGCTACACCTTC. Encoded protein: CASSSQGYGYTF.

This rearrangement joins TRBV6-5 to TRBJ2-7, with 12 nucleotides matching TRBD1. CDR3 size: 15 residues. The germline CDR1 and CDR2 sequences are MNHEY and SVGAGI. The ends lost 4 bases at V and 6 bases at J; junction bases unmatched: 7. CDR3 in amino acids: CASSLTGTGGREQYF. In nucleotides, the CDR3 is TGTGCCAGCAGTTTGACCGGGACAGGGGGCCGCGAGCAGTACTTC.

The chain has TRBV5-4 and TRBJ2-3, with TRBD1 as a possible D gene (5 bases). This CDR3 has 15 residues. Looked up from germline, CDR1 is SGHNT and CDR2 is YYREEE (reference sequence). Trimming cost V 0 bases and J 4 bases, with 12 bases left between them. In nucleotides, the CDR3 is TGTGCCAGCAGCTTGGTAATCCAGGGTCCAGATACGCAGTATTTT. Its protein product is CASSLVIQGPDTQYF. The variable domain in full, with the rest retrieved from reference TRBV5-4 and TRBJ2-3, is ETGVTQSPTHLIKTRGQQVTLRCSSQSGHNTVSWYQQALGQGPQFIFQYYREEENGRGNFPPRFSGLQFPNYSSELNVNALELDDSALYLCASSLVIQGPDTQYFGPGTRLTVL.

Only one count was recorded for this clone. The gene calls are TRBV2 and TRBJ1-1; maybe TRBD1 (5 bases). The CDR3 sequence is 14 residues long. Trimming removed 8 bases at V and 1 base at J, with 14 bases between. Germline V CDR1 and CDR2: SNHLY, FYNNEI. The CDR3 reads CASSTALTNTEAFF. The CDR3 region has the DNA TGTGCCAGCTCGACAGCTTTAACGAACACTGAAGCTTTCTTT.

The chain has TRBV27 and TRBJ1-6, with 7 nucleotides matching TRBD1. This CDR3 spans 18 amino acids. Germline CDR1 reads MNHEY; CDR2 reads SMNVEV (reference sequence). V gave up 1 base and J gave up 10 bases; unmatched junction bases: 16. The CDR3 DNA follows: TGTGCCAGCAGTTTATTAGACAGTTCAGAGACAGGGTTCTCACCCCTCCACTTT. This codes for CASSLLDSSETGFSPLHF.

This chain connects TRBV20-1 to TRBJ1-5; D uncertain. Germline-derived CDR1 and CDR2 are DFQATT and SNEGSKA (reference sequence). V was pared by 0 bases and J by 16 bases, with 13 bases between. The CDR3 has 11 residues. The CDR3 nucleotides read TGCAGTGCTAGAGATCCCAGAACCGAACATTTT. Its translation is CSARDPRTEHF.

This chain joins TRBV4-3 and TRBJ2-3, with D possibly matching TRBD1 (6 bases). The CDR3 is 13 residues long. V was trimmed by 0 bases and J by 6 bases, leaving 7 bases between them. Germline V gene data show CDR1 as LGHNA and CDR2 as YSLEER. The CDR3 nucleotides read TGCGCCAGCAGCCAAGATGGGGGCGATACGCAGTATTTT. Translated, it gives CASSQDGGDTQYF.

The chain has TRBV5-4 and TRBJ1-5; TRBD1 aligns across 10 bases. There are 15 residues in the CDR3. Trimming removed 0 bases from V and 11 bases from J; junction bases left unmatched: 8. The germline V gene has CDR1 SGHNT and CDR2 YYREEE (reference sequence). The CDR3 nucleotides are TGTGCCAGCAGCTTGGATGGGACAGGGGCTAAGGCCCAGCATTTT. The encoded protein is CASSLDGTGAKAQHF.

The gene calls are TRBV5-1 and TRBJ1-1; unclear D gene. Germline V gives CDR1 SGHRS, CDR2 YFSETQ. V shed 4 bases and J shed 1 base, with 11 bases lying between them. The CDR3 is made up of 14 amino acids. The CDR3 DNA follows: TGCGCCAGCAGCGGGCAGGCTCAGAACACTGAAGCTTTCTTT. Amino acids: CASSGQAQNTEAFF.

The rearrangement uses TRBV19 and TRBJ1-1; 8 positions match TRBD1. The V and J ends lost 5 bases and 10 bases, in that order; junction bases with no gene match: 9. CDR1 is LNHDA and CDR2 is SQIVND in the germline V gene (reference sequence). The CDR3 loop spans 13 amino acids. The chain's CDR3 is CASSFADRGLAFF. CDR3 bases: TGTGCCAGTAGTTTCGCCGACAGGGGCTTAGCTTTCTTT.

This clone was seen just once. The gene calls are TRBV10-3 and TRBJ2-7; TRBD1 matches at 11 bases. Trimming took 8 bases from V and 5 from J; bases not matched to a gene: 2. CDR1 is ENHRY, CDR2 SYGVKD, per germline. CDR3 length: 12 residues. CDR3 protein: CAIGTGGHEQYF. Written as DNA, the CDR3 is TGTGCCATCGGGACAGGGGGTCACGAGCAGTACTTC.

The chain recombines TRBV5-1 with TRBJ2-1; 9 bases agree with TRBD2. In germline, CDR1 is SGHRS, CDR2 YFSETQ. CDR3 size: 16 residues. V dropped 4 bases and J dropped 0; count of bases not matched to a gene: 5. CDR3 in amino acids: CASSPKTSGSYNEQFF. CDR3 sequence (DNA): TGCGCCAGCAGCCCAAAGACTAGCGGCTCCTACAATGAGCAGTTCTTC.

V usage is TRBV7-2 and J usage is TRBJ1-1; the D is unclear. Germline CDR1 reads SGHTA; CDR2 reads FQGNSA. The length of the CDR3 is 15 residues. Trimming removed 1 base at V and 3 bases at J, with 12 bases between. The CDR3 nucleotides are TGTGCCAGCAGCTTAGTCCGACACCCGTACACTGAAGCTTTCTTT. Its translation is CASSLVRHPYTEAFF.

The rearrangement joins TRBV10-1 to TRBJ2-1; 13 nucleotides line up with TRBD2. Germline values: CDR1 WNHNN, CDR2 SYGVQD (reference sequence). The CDR3 has 16 amino acids. V lost 4 bases and J lost 4; bases outside the gene matches: 4. The CDR3 loop reads CASSATSGGGYNEQFF. CDR3 DNA sequence: TGCGCCAGCAGTGCCACTAGCGGGGGGGGGTACAATGAGCAGTTCTTC.

The chain uses TRBV5-6 and TRBJ1-2, with D possibly matching TRBD1 (6 bases). There are 18 residues in the CDR3. V dropped 1 base and J dropped 5 bases, with 24 bases sitting between them. Germline CDR1 SGHDT, CDR2 YYEEEE. For the CDR3, the DNA is TGTGCCAGCAGCTTGCACAAGCACAGGGTGGGAGTGCTATATGGCTACACCTTC. This translates into CASSLHKHRVGVLYGYTF.

The gene calls are TRBV4-3 and TRBJ1-6; 10 bases line up with TRBD1. Germline V CDR1 and CDR2: LGHNA, YSLEER. Losses at the gene ends were 4 bases for V and 8 bases for J; bases not matched to a gene: 5. The CDR3 totals 15 residues. The CDR3 loop is CASSPSGTGDSPLHF. Here the CDR3 DNA reads TGCGCCAGCAGCCCCTCCGGGACAGGGGATTCACCCCTCCACTTT.

The chain is built from TRBV19 and TRBJ1-1, with D possibly matching TRBD1 (6 bases). Between the trimmed V and J ends, which lost 6 bases and 6 bases, there was a span of 14 bases. The germline CDR1 and CDR2 sequences are LNHDA and SQIVND (reference sequence). The CDR3 covers 13 residues. As DNA, the CDR3 is TGTGCCAGTAGACCCAGGGGAGTACCTGAAGCTTTCTTT. Translation gives CASRPRGVPEAFF. Full variable domain (remainder filled in from reference TRBV19 and TRBJ1-1): DGGITQSPKYLFRKEGQNVTLSCEQNLNHDAMYWYRQDPGQGLRLIYYSQIVNDFQKGDIAEGYSVSREKKESFPLTVTSAQKNPTAFYLCASRPRGVPEAFFGQGTRLTVV.

The chain carries TRBV5-5 and TRBJ2-2; maybe TRBD1 (6 bases). The V end lost 6 bases, the J end lost 4 bases, and 13 bases lay between the germline ends. CDR1 SGHKS and CDR2 YYEKEE come from the germline V gene (reference sequence). CDR3 size: 14 residues. In DNA form, the CDR3 reads TGTGCCAGCAACCCCGGGACAACCACCGGGGAGCTGTTTTTT. Translation: CASNPGTTTGELFF.

The count of this clone is one. This chain links TRBV5-5 with TRBJ2-7; D remains unclear. With 2 bases removed from V and 3 bases from J, the gap between germline ends came to 24 bases. The CDR3 extends over 18 amino acids. Per the germline V gene, CDR1 is SGHKS and CDR2 is YYEKEE (reference sequence). DNA of the CDR3: TGTGCCAGCAGCTTCTCTGCGCAATTTGTGTTAGGAGTCTACGAGCAGTACTTC. It encodes CASSFSAQFVLGVYEQYF.

This chain joins TRBV6-1 and TRBJ1-1; D possibly corresponds to TRBD1 (6 bases). Germline V CDR1 and CDR2: MNHNS, SASEGT. The CDR3 loop spans 13 amino acids. V was pared by 6 bases and J by 6 bases, with 14 bases between. This CDR3 reads CASRPYRVSEAFF. Here the CDR3 DNA reads TGTGCCAGCAGACCTTACAGGGTCTCTGAAGCTTTCTTT.

The chain employs TRBV5-6 and TRBJ1-2; the D gene is possibly TRBD1 (6 bases). The length of the CDR3 is 16 residues. V lost 3 bases to trimming and J lost 7 bases, with 22 bases between them. Germline V CDR1 and CDR2: SGHDT, YYEEEE. CDR3: CASSSWRRGKAGGYTF. DNA of the CDR3: TGTGCCAGCAGCTCTTGGCGCAGGGGCAAAGCAGGTGGCTACACCTTC.

The chain employs TRBV15 and TRBJ2-7, with 10 bases lining up with TRBD1. The V and J ends lost 4 bases and 7 bases, in that order; junction bases with no gene match: 7. In germline, CDR1 is LNHNV, CDR2 YYDKDF (reference sequence). The CDR3 spans 14 residues. CDR3 sequence: CATSIGTGVREQYF. The CDR3 DNA is TGTGCCACCAGCATCGGGACAGGGGTGCGTGAGCAGTACTTC. Complete variable domain (other parts from reference TRBV15 and TRBJ2-7): DAMVIQNPRYQVTQFGKPVTLSCSQTLNHNVMYWYQQKSSQAPKLLFHYYDKDFNNEADTPDNFQSRRPNTSFCFLDIRSPGLGDTAMYLCATSIGTGVREQYFGPGTRLTVT.

This clone was seen a handful of times. V is TRBV7-9 and J is TRBJ1-1, with D possibly TRBD1 on 6 matching bases. Germline values: CDR1 SEHNR, CDR2 FQNEAQ (reference sequence). V was trimmed by 1 base and J by 4 bases, leaving 7 bases between them. CDR3 length equals 13 residues. The CDR3 sequence is CASSLEGGTEAFF. The CDR3 nucleotides are TGTGCCAGCAGCTTAGAAGGGGGCACTGAAGCTTTCTTT.

The chain couples TRBV7-8 to TRBJ1-2, with 11 positions matching TRBD1. Losses at the gene ends were 6 bases for V and 7 bases for J; bases not matched to a gene: 4. The CDR3 runs 13 residues. Germline loops: CDR1 SGHVS, CDR2 FQNEAQ. CDR3 sequence: CASRGQGVTGYTF. CDR3 nucleotide sequence: TGTGCCAGCAGGGGACAGGGGGTGACTGGCTACACCTTC.

In this sample, this clone turned up a few times. The rearrangement links TRBV28 to TRBJ1-5; D possibly corresponds to TRBD1 (6 bases). Trimming removed 5 bases from V and 3 bases from J, with 23 bases in between. CDR1 and CDR2 from the germline V gene are MDHEN and SYDVKM. The CDR3 length is 18 residues. DNA of the CDR3: TGTGCCAGCAGTCCTAGGGCATGGGGACACGGCCCCAATCAGCCCCAGCATTTT. Translation: CASSPRAWGHGPNQPQHF.

The V call is TRBV30, the J call TRBJ1-2; no reliable D call. CDR1 is GTSNPN and CDR2 is SVGIG in the germline V gene (reference sequence). The V and J ends lost 5 bases and 2 bases respectively, with 9 bases between them. This CDR3 is built from 12 residues. The CDR3 region has the DNA TGTGCCTGGGCGGGAATAAACTATGGCTACACCTTC. It is translated as CAWAGINYGYTF.

The count of this clone is one. This rearrangement joins TRBV27 to TRBJ2-2, with TRBD2 identical over 11 bases. Germline CDR1 and CDR2: MNHEY and SMNVEV (reference sequence). Germline trimming cut 4 bases from V and 6 bases from J; bases unmatched to any gene: 7. CDR3 length: 16 amino acids. In DNA, the CDR3 is TGTGCCAGCAGTTCTCCTAGCGGGGGGTTCCCCGGGGAGCTGTTTTTT. Amino acid sequence: CASSSPSGGFPGELFF.

The chain carries TRBV19 and TRBJ2-7; no clear D gene. The V and J ends lost 4 bases and 0 bases respectively, with 7 bases between them. Germline V gene sequence: CDR1 LNHDA, CDR2 SQIVND (reference sequence). The CDR3 runs 13 residues. This CDR3 is CASSSSSSYEQYF. CDR3 bases: TGTGCCAGTAGTAGCTCCAGCTCCTACGAGCAGTACTTC.